What follows are 21 T cell receptor beta chains derived from one specimen sequenced in a study of beta chain features in type 1 diabetes. What was sequenced were expressed TCRB transcripts, since all of the isolated RNA had been reverse transcribed. This table comes from immunoSEQ multiplex PCR, and its TCRdb copy is limited to in-frame clones, with some not included. This table has fewer than 550,000 clones, roughly an eighth appearing once. The sequenced material came from naive CD4+ T cells from blood. Receptors originate from a woman younger than 30 in good health.

This chain uses TRBV19 with TRBJ2-3, with D unclear. Germline CDR1 reads LNHDA; CDR2 reads SQIVND (reference sequence). This CDR3 is built from 14 residues. Trimming left V 5 bases short and J 2 bases short, with 11 bases between. The CDR3 is CASSFGKDTDTQYF. The CDR3 nucleotides read TGTGCCAGTAGTTTCGGAAAAGACACAGATACGCAGTATTTT.

The chain links TRBV7-2 to TRBJ2-1; a weak D match, TRBD2 (7 bases). The CDR3 loop spans 18 amino acids. The ends were cut back, 5 bases at V and 0 bases at J, with 20 bases in the middle. Germline V gene lookup returns CDR1 SGHTA and CDR2 FQGNSA. The CDR3 loop is CASSPRGGRGSSYNEQFF. The DNA of the CDR3 is TGTGCCAGCAGCCCTAGGGGGGGGCGTGGCAGCTCCTACAATGAGCAGTTCTTC.

As concerns this clone: Other DNA sequences in this specimen translate into the identical CDR3. The rearrangement joins TRBV15 to TRBJ1-5; D is uncertain. In germline, CDR1 is LNHNV, CDR2 YYDKDF (reference sequence). The length of the CDR3 is 13 residues. The V gene lost 0 bases and the J gene lost 7 bases, with 7 bases spanning the gap. This chain's CDR3 is CATSRDPGQPQHF. CDR3 bases: TGTGCCACCAGCAGAGATCCCGGGCAGCCCCAGCATTTT. Filled out from reference TRBV15 and TRBJ1-5, the complete variable domain reads DAMVIQNPRYQVTQFGKPVTLSCSQTLNHNVMYWYQQKSSQAPKLLFHYYDKDFNNEADTPDNFQSRRPNTSFCFLDIRSPGLGDTAMYLCATSRDPGQPQHFGDGTRLSIL.

This sequence joins TRBV29-1 and TRBJ1-2; D remains ambiguous. This CDR3 spans 12 amino acids. The ends were cut back, 7 bases at V and 1 base at J, with 10 bases in the middle. The germline V gene has CDR1 SQVTM and CDR2 ANQGSEA. CDR3 region: CSGLSRNYGYTF. As DNA, the CDR3 is TGCAGCGGCCTCAGCCGTAACTATGGCTACACCTTC.

V is TRBV7-3 and J is TRBJ2-3; 7 bases are shared with TRBD1. Trimming at V came to 7 bases and at J to 6 bases, leaving 7 bases not matched to a gene. This CDR3 contains 13 residues. From germline, CDR1 is SGHTA and CDR2 FQGTGA. The CDR3 DNA reads TGTGCCAGCACCGACAGGGCCGGGGATACGCAGTATTTT. This codes for CASTDRAGDTQYF.

V is TRBV7-9 and J is TRBJ1-1; 8 nucleotides agree with TRBD1. This CDR3 has 14 amino acids. Germline lookup yields CDR1 SEHNR and CDR2 FQNEAQ (reference sequence). Losses at the gene ends were 4 bases for V and 3 bases for J; bases not matched to a gene: 4. DNA for the CDR3: TGTGCCAGCAGCTCAAGGACAGGGTACACTGAAGCTTTCTTT. Protein: CASSSRTGYTEAFF.

This clone has a handful of counts. This specimen includes other DNA sequences encoding the same CDR3. The chain combines TRBV7-9 with TRBJ2-5, with 9 bases lining up with TRBD1. The germline CDR1 and CDR2 sequences are SEHNR and FQNEAQ (reference sequence). Unmatched junction bases numbered 2, after V lost 2 bases and J lost 4 bases. This CDR3 spans 14 amino acids. The CDR3 protein is CASSLRTGVETQYF. The CDR3 DNA is TGTGCCAGCAGCTTAAGGACAGGGGTAGAGACCCAGTACTTC.

The chain recombines TRBV15 with TRBJ2-6; possibly TRBD1 for D (6 bases). In germline, CDR1 is LNHNV, CDR2 YYDKDF (reference sequence). This CDR3 is built from 18 residues. Trimming took 4 bases from V and 4 from J, leaving 20 bases between them. The CDR3 coding sequence is TGTGCCACCAGCACCAGACAGGCAAGGACTGCCGGGGCCAACGTCCTGACTTTC. Residues: CATSTRQARTAGANVLTF.

The rearrangement links TRBV6-4 to TRBJ2-7; D gene unclear. Per germline, CDR1 MRHNA and CDR2 SNTAGT. CDR3 length equals 15 residues. V shed 0 bases and J shed 3 bases, with 12 bases lying between them. Here the CDR3 DNA reads TGTGCCAGCAGTGACTCGAGTCCGGTAAGCTACGAGCAGTACGTC. It yields the protein CASSDSSPVSYEQYV.

The chain recombines TRBV9 with TRBJ1-6; TRBD1 might be the D (6 bases). The CDR3 spans 16 residues. The ends were cut back, 6 bases at V and 5 bases at J, with 18 bases in the middle. In germline, CDR1 is SGDLS, CDR2 YYNGEE. The CDR3 bases are TGTGCCAGCACCAGAAGGGGGGAAAAGGATAATTCACCCCTCCACTTT. This translates into CASTRRGEKDNSPLHF.

The chain is built from TRBV21-1 and TRBJ2-5; the table's D gene call, TRBD1, was not cross checked with the DNA. TRBV21-1 is deemed a pseudogene. This CDR3 has 15 residues. The CDR3, as DNA: TGTGCCAGCGCCCAGGGCTGGGGCCCCTATGAGACCCAGTACTTC. Translation gives CASAQGWGPYETQYF.

The J gene is TRBJ2-2, the V gene TRBV5-1; 7 nucleotides align to TRBD2. This CDR3 contains 15 residues. Germline V lookup: CDR1 SGHRS, CDR2 YFSETQ. Trimming removed 3 bases from V and 4 bases from J; junction bases left unmatched: 6. As DNA, the CDR3 is TGCGCCAGCAGCTGGATAGCGGGTTCCACCGGGGAGCTGTTTTTT. As protein: CASSWIAGSTGELFF. Complete variable domain (other parts from reference TRBV5-1 and TRBJ2-2): KAGVTQTPRYLIKTRGQQVTLSCSPISGHRSVSWYQQTPGQGLQFLFEYFSETQRNKGNFPGRFSGRQFSNSRSEMNVSTLELGDSALYLCASSWIAGSTGELFFGEGSRLTVL.

The J gene is TRBJ2-6, the V gene TRBV13; D unresolved. Germline V lookup: CDR1 PRHDT, CDR2 FYEKMQ (reference sequence). The V end was cut by 6 bases, the J end by 2 bases, with 11 bases between. This CDR3 has 15 residues. The CDR3 sequence is CASSARVTGANVLTF. CDR3 in DNA: TGTGCCAGCAGTGCTCGAGTGACTGGGGCCAACGTCCTGACTTTC.

The rearrangement uses TRBV20-1 and TRBJ2-7; D not certain. Germline V gives CDR1 DFQATT, CDR2 SNEGSKA (reference sequence). The CDR3 has 11 residues. The V gene lost 5 bases and the J gene lost 3 bases, with 8 bases spanning the gap. CDR3: CSAVGNYEQYV. CDR3 nucleotide sequence: TGCAGTGCTGTGGGAAACTACGAGCAGTACGTC.

The chain uses TRBV18 and TRBJ1-6; D is ambiguous. The CDR3 sequence is 15 residues long. The germline V and J ends were trimmed by 3 bases and 6 bases, with 12 bases remaining between them. CDR1 is KGHSH, CDR2 LQKENI, per germline. CDR3 sequence: CASSPTEALNSPLHF. Here the CDR3 DNA reads TGTGCCAGCTCACCGACGGAAGCCCTTAATTCACCCCTCCACTTT. Full variable domain (missing parts from reference TRBV18 and TRBJ1-6): NAGVMQNPRHLVRRRGQEARLRCSPMKGHSHVYWYRQLPEEGLKFMVYLQKENIIDESGMPKERFSAEFPKEGPSILRIQQVVRGDSAAYFCASSPTEALNSPLHFGNGTRLTVT.

V and J are TRBV29-1 and TRBJ2-3, with 10 nucleotides matching TRBD2. V was pared by 3 bases and J by 4 bases, with 7 bases of the junction left unmatched. CDR3 length equals 15 residues. The germline V gene has CDR1 SQVTM and CDR2 ANQGSEA. CDR3 region: CSVDQLAGAPDTQYF. DNA for the CDR3: TGCAGCGTTGATCAGCTAGCGGGAGCTCCAGATACGCAGTATTTT.

The chain uses TRBV11-1 and TRBJ2-7, with 14 bases that match TRBD2. The CDR3 has 16 residues. V dropped 4 bases and J dropped 4; count of bases not matched to a gene: 6. CDR1 is SGHAT and CDR2 is FQDESV in the germline V gene (reference sequence). The CDR3 sequence is CASSSGLAGAGYEQYF. The CDR3 nucleotides are TGTGCCAGCAGCTCGGGACTAGCGGGAGCCGGTTACGAGCAGTACTTC.

The chain joins TRBV15 to TRBJ1-4; D might be TRBD1 (5 bases). The V end was cut by 3 bases, the J end by 3 bases, with 11 bases between. Germline CDR1 reads LNHNV; CDR2 reads YYDKDF (reference sequence). This CDR3 is 15 amino acids long. CDR3 sequence reads: CATSRGDVANEKLFF. The DNA of the CDR3 is TGTGCCACCAGCAGGGGGGATGTAGCTAATGAAAAACTGTTTTTT. Combining the CDR3 with reference TRBV15 and TRBJ1-4 gives the whole variable domain DAMVIQNPRYQVTQFGKPVTLSCSQTLNHNVMYWYQQKSSQAPKLLFHYYDKDFNNEADTPDNFQSRRPNTSFCFLDIRSPGLGDTAMYLCATSRGDVANEKLFFGSGTQLSVL.

The chain has TRBV14 and TRBJ2-1; 11 positions agree with TRBD2. The CDR3 has 16 residues. The junction had 9 bases not matched to a gene; V was cut back by 4 bases and J by 7 bases. Germline V gene data show CDR1 as SGHDN and CDR2 as FVKESK. CDR3 sequence (DNA): TGTGCCAGCAGCCCACTACCTAGCGGGAGGCCAAATGAGCAGTTCTTC. The encoded protein is CASSPLPSGRPNEQFF.

This clone was counted only a few times. V is TRBV1 and J is TRBJ1-1; TRBD1, the D gene given by the table, was not confirmed from the DNA. TRBV1 is noted as a pseudogene. The CDR3 totals 15 residues. The CDR3 DNA reads TGCACCAGCAACCAGGTTTGGGGCCGAAGGGCTGAAGCTTTCTTT. This encodes CTSNQVWGRRAEAFF.

This clone turned up a few times. The rearrangement uses TRBV5-1 and TRBJ2-1, with D possibly matching TRBD2 (5 bases). With 0 bases removed from V and 7 bases from J, the gap between germline ends came to 11 bases. The length of the CDR3 is 14 residues. Germline V gene data show CDR1 as SGHRS and CDR2 as YFSETQ. CDR3 sequence (DNA): TGCGCCAGCAGCTTGGCCGCCACGGGGAATGAGCAGTTCTTC. Translating it yields CASSLAATGNEQFF.